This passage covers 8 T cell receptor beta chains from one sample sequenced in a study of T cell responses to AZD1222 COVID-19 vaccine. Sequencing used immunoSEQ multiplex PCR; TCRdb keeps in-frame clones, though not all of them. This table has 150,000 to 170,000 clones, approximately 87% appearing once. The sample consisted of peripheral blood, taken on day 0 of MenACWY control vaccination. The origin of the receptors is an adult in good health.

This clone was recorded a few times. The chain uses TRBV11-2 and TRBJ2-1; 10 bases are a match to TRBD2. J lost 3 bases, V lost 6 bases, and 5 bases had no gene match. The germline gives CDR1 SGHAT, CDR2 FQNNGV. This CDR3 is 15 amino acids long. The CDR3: CASSPGTSDYNEQFF. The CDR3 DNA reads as TGTGCCAGCAGTCCCGGGACTAGCGACTACAATGAGCAGTTCTTC.

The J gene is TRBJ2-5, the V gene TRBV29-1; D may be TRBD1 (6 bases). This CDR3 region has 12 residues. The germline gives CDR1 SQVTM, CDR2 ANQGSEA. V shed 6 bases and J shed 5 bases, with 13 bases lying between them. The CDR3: CSVAYRGETQYF. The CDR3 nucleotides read TGCAGCGTCGCCTATAGGGGGGAGACCCAGTACTTC.

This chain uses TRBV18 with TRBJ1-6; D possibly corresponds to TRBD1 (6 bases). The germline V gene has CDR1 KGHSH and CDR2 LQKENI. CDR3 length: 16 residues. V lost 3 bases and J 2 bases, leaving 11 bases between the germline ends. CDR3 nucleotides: TGTGCCAGCTCACCCTCAGGACAGACCTATAATTCACCCCTCCACTTT. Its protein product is CASSPSGQTYNSPLHF.

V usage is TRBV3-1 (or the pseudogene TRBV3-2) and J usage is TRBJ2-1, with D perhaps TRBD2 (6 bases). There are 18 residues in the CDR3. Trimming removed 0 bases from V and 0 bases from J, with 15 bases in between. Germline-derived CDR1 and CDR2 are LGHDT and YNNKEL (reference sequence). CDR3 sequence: CASSQDRRGGSSYNEQFF. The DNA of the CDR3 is TGTGCCAGCAGCCAAGATCGTCGAGGAGGGTCCTCCTACAATGAGCAGTTCTTC.

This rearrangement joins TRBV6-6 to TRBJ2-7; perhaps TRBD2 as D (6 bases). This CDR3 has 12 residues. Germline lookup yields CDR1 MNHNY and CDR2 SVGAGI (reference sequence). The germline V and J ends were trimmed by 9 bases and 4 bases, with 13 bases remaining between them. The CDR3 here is CASSGAAYEQYF. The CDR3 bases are TGTGCCAGTTCGGGAGCCGCATACGAGCAGTACTTC.

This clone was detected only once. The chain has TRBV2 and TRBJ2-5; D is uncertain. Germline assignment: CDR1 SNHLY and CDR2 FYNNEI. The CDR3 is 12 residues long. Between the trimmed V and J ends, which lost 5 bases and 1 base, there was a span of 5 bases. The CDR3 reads CASSLLQETQYF. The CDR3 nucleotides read TGTGCCAGCAGTCTCCTCCAAGAGACCCAGTACTTC.

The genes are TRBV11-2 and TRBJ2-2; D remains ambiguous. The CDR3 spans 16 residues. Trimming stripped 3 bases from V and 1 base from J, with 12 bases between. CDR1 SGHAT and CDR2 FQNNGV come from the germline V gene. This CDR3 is CASSFSGWENTGELFF. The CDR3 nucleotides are TGTGCCAGCAGCTTTTCTGGTTGGGAGAACACCGGGGAGCTGTTTTTT. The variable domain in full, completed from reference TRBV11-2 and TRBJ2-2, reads EAGVAQSPRYKIIEKRQSVAFWCNPISGHATLYWYQQILGQGPKLLIQFQNNGVVDDSQLPKDRFSAERLKGVDSTLKIQPAKLEDSAVYLCASSFSGWENTGELFFGEGSRLTVL.

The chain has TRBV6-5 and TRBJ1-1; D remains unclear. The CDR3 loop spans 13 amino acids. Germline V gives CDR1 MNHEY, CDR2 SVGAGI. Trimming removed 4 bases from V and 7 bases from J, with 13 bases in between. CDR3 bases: TGTGCCAGCAGTTCCGAAGCGTCGCGTGAAGCTTTCTTT. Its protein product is CASSSEASREAFF.